This T cell receptor beta chain was recorded in a study of shared clonotypes between healthy human individuals. The J segment lost 4 bases and the V segment lost 4 bases, leaving 2 bases of the junction unmatched. The CDR3 is made up of 14 amino acids. Germline assignment: CDR1 MGHRA and CDR2 YSYEKL. CD8 cells regarded as naive lacked CD45RO, were positively chosen for CCR7, and omitted terminally differentiated effector memory CD45RA+ cells. Every donor, a Caucasian adult, lived in Nashville, Tennessee. Notes on this clone: Its antigen remains unidentified.

Regarding the study as a whole: Clonotype sharing among donors likely depends on sequencing depth.

The authors split each subset's genomic DNA evenly across several immunoSEQ plates. Original processing methods: From ImmunoSEQ came sequences covering only the junction and carrying no quality scores, so filtering differed. Only in-frame clones appear in the TCRdb table, and some are missing; sequencing was by immunoSEQ multiplex PCR. V, J and clone size were drawn from that table, and D and trimming were deduced from the DNA. The sample has some 2 million clones; over 85% are singletons. The rearrangement links TRBV4-1 to TRBJ2-3, with 10 bases identical to TRBD2. What was sequenced was naive CD8+ T cells sorted from blood. The sequence was collected from a man aged 18 to 29 in good health. CDR3 region: CASSLSGGADTQYF. Written as DNA, the CDR3 is TGCGCCAGCAGCCTCAGCGGGGGGGCAGATACGCAGTATTTT.